Below are 31 T cell receptor beta chains sequenced from a single sample in a study of cytomegalovirus exposure and HLA in healthy donors. The PCR ran on 60 Vbeta and 13 Jbeta primers. The assay was immunoSEQ multiplex PCR, and TCRdb's table has in-frame clones only and misses some. The table has about 250,000 clones, about 85% seen once. The sequencing sample was made of PBMCs. The receptors were sampled from a girl aged 2 to 10 in good health and CMV-seronegative.

The chain employs TRBV4-1 and TRBJ2-1; weak D call: TRBD1 (5 bases). Trimming removed 3 bases from V and 6 bases from J, with 15 bases in between. The CDR3 length is 15 residues. Germline values: CDR1 MGHRA, CDR2 YSYEKL. CDR3 amino acids: CASSHARQGGNEQFF. For the CDR3, the DNA is TGCGCCAGCAGCCATGCTAGGCAGGGCGGCAATGAGCAGTTCTTC.

This chain connects TRBV10-3 to TRBJ2-6, with 7 bases aligning to TRBD1. V lost 10 bases to trimming and J lost 0 bases; unmatched junction nucleotides: 9. Germline loops: CDR1 ENHRY, CDR2 SYGVKD. This CDR3 has 16 residues. The CDR3 DNA reads as TGTGCCACCGGACAGGTCAAATTCTCTGGGGCCAACGTCCTGACTTTC. It specifies CATGQVKFSGANVLTF.

This clone was seen just once. The chain joins TRBV6-1 to TRBJ1-5, with D unresolved. Germline CDR1 and CDR2: MNHNS and SASEGT. The CDR3 covers 15 residues. V lost 3 bases and J 0 bases, leaving 9 bases between the germline ends. The CDR3 here is CASSELPNSNQPQHF. The CDR3 DNA follows: TGTGCCAGCAGTGAGCTGCCTAATAGCAATCAGCCCCAGCATTTT.

The chain uses TRBV9 and TRBJ1-3; 9 bases agree with TRBD1. Unmatched junction bases numbered 4, after V lost 3 bases and J lost 3 bases. This CDR3 contains 15 residues. CDR1 and CDR2 from the germline V gene are SGDLS and YYNGEE. CDR3 bases: TGTGCCAGCAGCGAGGACAGGGGTGTTGGAAACACCATATATTTT. Its translation is CASSEDRGVGNTIYF.

V and J are TRBV5-1 and TRBJ2-7; TRBD2 aligns across 14 bases. V shed 3 bases and J 5 bases; nucleotides not matched to a gene: 7. The germline V gene has CDR1 SGHRS and CDR2 YFSETQ. The CDR3 extends over 16 amino acids. CDR3 nucleotide sequence: TGCGCCAGCAGCTCCCGACTAGCGGGAGGGAGCGACGAGCAGTACTTC. Translated, it gives CASSSRLAGGSDEQYF.

V is TRBV19 and J is TRBJ1-2; D uncertain. Between the trimmed V and J ends, which lost 7 bases and 0 bases, there was a span of 12 bases. The germline V gene encodes CDR1 LNHDA and CDR2 SQIVND (reference sequence). This CDR3 region has 14 residues. The CDR3 region is CASISPASNYGYTF. CDR3 coding DNA: TGTGCCAGTATCAGTCCTGCCTCTAACTATGGCTACACCTTC.

This chain connects TRBV6-6 to TRBJ1-1; unclear D gene. Germline loops: CDR1 MNHNY, CDR2 SVGAGI (reference sequence). The CDR3 extends over 13 amino acids. V lost 4 bases, J lost 0 bases, and 6 bases lay in between. DNA for the CDR3: TGTGCCAGCAGTTTAACAGTGAACACTGAAGCTTTCTTT. It is translated as CASSLTVNTEAFF.

The chain recombines TRBV27 with TRBJ1-1; D unresolved. Germline CDR1 reads MNHEY; CDR2 reads SMNVEV (reference sequence). The CDR3 covers 14 residues. Deletions cut 5 bases from V and 1 base from J, with 11 bases between. The CDR3 DNA reads TGTGCCAGCAGTCCCCGCGGAGGGAACACTGAAGCTTTCTTT. Amino acids: CASSPRGGNTEAFF.

The chain couples TRBV5-1 to TRBJ1-1; weak D call: TRBD1 (6 bases). With 0 bases removed from V and 7 bases from J, the gap between germline ends came to 13 bases. Germline V gene sequence: CDR1 SGHRS, CDR2 YFSETQ. The CDR3 has 14 residues. For the CDR3, the DNA is TGCGCCAGCAGCTTGGTCCAGGGGCCGGGTGAAGCTTTCTTT. It yields the protein CASSLVQGPGEAFF.

The rearrangement joins TRBV2 to TRBJ2-1; 11 bases match TRBD2. After removal of 4 bases from V and 4 bases from J, the junction contained 6 bases not matched to a gene. CDR1 and CDR2 (germline): SNHLY, FYNNEI. CDR3 length equals 16 residues. CDR3 residues: CASSVGSGRGYNEQFF. The DNA of the CDR3 is TGTGCCAGCAGTGTAGGTAGCGGGAGGGGTTACAATGAGCAGTTCTTC.

This clone was recorded only once. Its ends do not fully match the called genes, so a read error is possible. The rearrangement links TRBV29-1 to TRBJ2-7; D is perhaps TRBD2 (6 bases). CDR3 length: 17 residues. Germline V CDR1 and CDR2: SQVTM, ANQGSEA. The CDR3 sequence: CSAEEGFSGAATGEQYF. CDR3 bases: TGCAGCGCTGAAGAAGGTTTTAGCGGAGCGGCCACGGGGGAGCAGTACTTC.

CDR3 region: CASSYETGMNTEAFF. CDR3 DNA: TGTGCCAGCAGTTACGAGACAGGGATGAACACTGAAGCTTTCTTT. This rearrangement joins TRBV6-5 to TRBJ1-1; 7 bases match TRBD1. The CDR3 contains 15 residues. V dropped 2 bases and J dropped 0; count of bases not matched to a gene: 3. Germline V gene data show CDR1 as MNHEY and CDR2 as SVGAGI.

The chain has TRBV6-5 and TRBJ2-7; D perhaps matches TRBD1 (5 bases). This CDR3 comprises 14 residues. Germline V lookup: CDR1 MNHEY, CDR2 SVGAGI. Trimming took 4 bases from V and 2 from J, leaving 12 bases between them. CDR3 protein: CASSSNRPTYEQYF. CDR3 bases: TGTGCCAGCAGTTCGAACAGGCCTACCTACGAGCAGTACTTC.

The J gene is TRBJ2-3, the V gene TRBV9; a possible D gene is TRBD2 (5 bases). The CDR3 contains 14 residues. Trimming removed 1 base at V and 2 bases at J, with 8 bases between. Per germline, CDR1 SGDLS and CDR2 YYNGEE. CDR3 amino acids: CASSVLALTDTQYF. The CDR3 DNA is TGTGCCAGCAGCGTACTAGCCCTCACAGATACGCAGTATTTT.

This chain connects TRBV7-9 to TRBJ2-7; 13 bases are a match to TRBD2. This CDR3 has 19 residues. Germline V CDR1 and CDR2: SEHNR, FQNEAQ (reference sequence). V lost 5 bases, J lost 4 bases, and 17 bases stayed unmatched. The CDR3 DNA reads as TGTGCCAGCAGCCTAGGTGGATCAGGACTAGCGGGAGCCAATTACGAGCAGTACTTC. Translated: CASSLGGSGLAGANYEQYF. Combining the CDR3 with reference TRBV7-9 and TRBJ2-7 gives the whole variable domain DTGVSQNPRHKITKRGQNVTFRCDPISEHNRLYWYRQTLGQGPEFLTYFQNEAQLEKSRLLSDRFSAERPKGSFSTLEIQRTEQGDSAMYLCASSLGGSGLAGANYEQYFGPGTRLTVT.

This clone was counted once. This rearrangement joins TRBV20-1 to TRBJ1-2; D gene uncertain. This CDR3 is built from 11 residues. V lost 5 bases and J lost 7, with 11 bases in between. CDR1 and CDR2 from the germline V gene are DFQATT and SNEGSKA (reference sequence). This chain's CDR3 is CSASIPGGYTF. The CDR3 nucleotides read TGCAGTGCTTCCATTCCAGGTGGCTACACCTTC.

This clone was detected only once. The chain has TRBV9 and TRBJ2-3, with D possibly TRBD1 on 5 matching bases. The V gene lost 0 bases and the J gene lost 2 bases, with 10 bases spanning the gap. Germline V gene lookup returns CDR1 SGDLS and CDR2 YYNGEE. The CDR3 has 15 residues. The CDR3 DNA is TGTGCCAGCAGCGTAGCTCCAGGGCTCACAGATACGCAGTATTTT. This gives the protein CASSVAPGLTDTQYF.

The V gene is TRBV9, the J gene TRBJ2-3, with D unresolved. Germline CDR1 and CDR2: SGDLS and YYNGEE. This CDR3 contains 13 residues. V lost 0 bases, J lost 4 bases, and 6 bases lay in between. The CDR3, as DNA: TGTGCCAGCAGCGTAGGCCGGGCAGATACGCAGTATTTT. This codes for CASSVGRADTQYF.

V gene TRBV19 combines with J gene TRBJ1-3; perhaps TRBD1 as D (5 bases). The V gene's germline CDR1 is LNHDA and CDR2 SQIVND (reference sequence). This CDR3 contains 17 residues. The ends were cut back, 2 bases at V and 3 bases at J, with 17 bases in the middle. The CDR3 DNA reads as TGTGCCAGTAGTATAAAGTGGCAGGGATCGGTTGGAAACACCATATATTTT. Translation: CASSIKWQGSVGNTIYF.

This chain joins TRBV9 and TRBJ1-2; TRBD1 might be the D (6 bases). The CDR3 length is 22 residues. Germline lookup yields CDR1 SGDLS and CDR2 YYNGEE. V was pared by 0 bases and J by 0 bases, with 30 bases between. DNA for the CDR3: TGTGCCAGCAGCGTAGCTGCGTTTATCGGACAGACCGACAAATTGACTAACTATGGCTACACCTTC. Translated: CASSVAAFIGQTDKLTNYGYTF.

The rearrangement joins TRBV7-2 to TRBJ2-4; 7 nucleotides line up with TRBD2. Germline CDR1 reads SGHTA; CDR2 reads FQGNSA. This CDR3 is built from 14 residues. J was trimmed by 6 bases and V by 3 bases; bases with no gene match: 5. CDR3 nucleotide sequence: TGTGCCAGCAGCTTTCGGGTAGCGGGAAACATTCAGTACTTC. The encoded protein is CASSFRVAGNIQYF.

A word on this clone: The sample holds other DNA sequences that translate to the same CDR3. V is TRBV4-1 and J is TRBJ2-5; the match to TRBD2 covers 9 bases. Per germline, CDR1 MGHRA and CDR2 YSYEKL. The CDR3 loop spans 16 amino acids. The junction had 5 bases not matched to a gene; V was cut back by 0 bases and J by 3 bases. The CDR3, as DNA: TGCGCCAGCAGCCAAGATATCGCTAGCGGGGAAGAGACCCAGTACTTC. It encodes CASSQDIASGEETQYF.

The chain is built from TRBV6-1 and TRBJ2-3; D perhaps matches TRBD2 (7 bases). Trimming stripped 7 bases from V and 4 bases from J, with 15 bases between. The germline V gene has CDR1 MNHNS and CDR2 SASEGT. The CDR3 covers 14 residues. CDR3 region: CASIEGGAADTQYF. Here the CDR3 DNA reads TGTGCCAGCATTGAGGGGGGGGCTGCAGATACGCAGTATTTT.

The gene calls are TRBV6-5 and TRBJ2-7; 9 bases align to TRBD1. Germline V CDR1 and CDR2: MNHEY, SVGAGI. Trimming cost V 2 bases and J 3 bases; bases outside gene matches: 8. CDR3 length: 16 amino acids. CDR3 bases: TGTGCCAGCAGTTACAGGACAGGGGACCCCCGCTACGAGCAGTACTTC. It specifies CASSYRTGDPRYEQYF.

The chain carries TRBV5-1 and TRBJ1-3; D is possibly TRBD1 (6 bases). Per germline, CDR1 SGHRS and CDR2 YFSETQ. Deletions cut 0 bases from V and 2 bases from J, with 6 bases between. The length of the CDR3 is 14 residues. CDR3 coding DNA: TGCGCCAGCAGCTTGGACAGGGCTGGAAACACCATATATTTT. Translated: CASSLDRAGNTIYF. Together with reference TRBV5-1 and TRBJ1-3, the CDR3 gives the full variable domain: KAGVTQTPRYLIKTRGQQVTLSCSPISGHRSVSWYQQTPGQGLQFLFEYFSETQRNKGNFPGRFSGRQFSNSRSEMNVSTLELGDSALYLCASSLDRAGNTIYFGEGSWLTVV.

The V call is TRBV30, the J call TRBJ2-1, with 9 bases aligning to TRBD1. Trimming cost V 2 bases and J 13 bases; bases outside gene matches: 9. Germline V CDR1 and CDR2: GTSNPN, SVGIG (reference sequence). This CDR3 comprises 13 residues. The CDR3 sequence: CAWSPPGQGNQFF. CDR3 in DNA: TGTGCCTGGAGTCCACCGGGACAGGGTAATCAGTTCTTC.

This rearrangement joins TRBV6-5 to TRBJ2-1; 7 positions agree with TRBD1. The CDR3 runs 16 residues. CDR1 is MNHEY, CDR2 SVGAGI, per germline. After removal of 4 bases from V and 1 base from J, the junction contained 7 bases not matched to a gene. In DNA form, the CDR3 reads TGTGCCAGCAGTTCTGCAGGGGGTCCTTCCTACAATGAGCAGTTCTTC. Translation: CASSSAGGPSYNEQFF.

The genes are TRBV5-6 and TRBJ2-4; D unclear. The CDR3 runs to 16 residues. V lost 0 bases to trimming and J lost 0 bases, with 10 bases between them. CDR1 and CDR2 from the germline V gene are SGHDT and YYEEEE. CDR3 DNA: TGTGCCAGCAGCTTGGGGGCAAGCATAGCCAAAAACATTCAGTACTTC. Amino acid sequence: CASSLGASIAKNIQYF. The whole variable domain, remainder taken from reference TRBV5-6 and TRBJ2-4, is DAGVTQSPTHLIKTRGQQVTLRCSPKSGHDTVSWYQQALGQGPQFIFQYYEEEERQRGNFPDRFSGHQFPNYSSELNVNALLLGDSALYLCASSLGASIAKNIQYFGAGTRLSVL.

The chain has TRBV30 and TRBJ2-7; 8 nucleotides match TRBD1. The CDR3 is made up of 14 amino acids. The germline V gene has CDR1 GTSNPN and CDR2 SVGIG (reference sequence). Trimming at V came to 1 base and at J to 6 bases, leaving 8 bases not matched to a gene. In DNA form, the CDR3 reads TGTGCCTGGAGTGACCCACAGGGGGTGCTCGAGCAGTACTTC. Amino acids: CAWSDPQGVLEQYF.

The chain recombines TRBV7-7 with TRBJ2-3, with unresolved D. The CDR3 is 15 amino acids. CDR1 and CDR2 (germline): SSHAT, FNYEAQ (reference sequence). Deletions cut 4 bases from V and 2 bases from J, with 13 bases between. CDR3 nucleotide sequence: TGTGCCAGCAGCTCCGCCCCCGGTCACACAGATACGCAGTATTTT. This sequence encodes CASSSAPGHTDTQYF.

The J gene is TRBJ2-5, the V gene TRBV5-1, with D possibly being TRBD1 (5 bases). The ends were cut back, 2 bases at V and 0 bases at J, with 14 bases in the middle. Per germline, CDR1 SGHRS and CDR2 YFSETQ. The length of the CDR3 is 16 residues. The chain's CDR3 is CASSFRGSAYQETQYF. The CDR3 DNA sequence: TGCGCCAGCAGCTTTAGGGGCTCTGCGTACCAAGAGACCCAGTACTTC.